Reported below is one T cell receptor beta chain. Its antigen is not identified. Assay: immunoSEQ multiplex PCR; the TCRdb copy retains only in-frame clones and omits some. Of 100,000 to 120,000 clones detected, around nine tenths appear once; the ten largest clones hold approximately 3%. The data are from a study of T cell responses to AZD1222 COVID-19 vaccine. Study results and limitations: Baseline serostatus was positive in only five to seven AZD1222 recipients. Spike regions recognized by vaccine-associated CD4 TCRs spanned the protein, led by 160-218 and 743-854. Clonal diversity was possibly underestimated, and the donors were mostly white British, with more females. Nearly half of spike-specific TCRs reportedly target variant regions that are unmutated in the B.1.351 and B.1.1.7 variants.

The CDR3 is 16 amino acids. V trimming: 4 bases; J trimming: 3 bases; junction bases outside the gene matches: 9. CDR1 is SGHTA, CDR2 FQGNSA, per germline. This chain links TRBV7-2 with TRBJ1-5; 7 nucleotides line up with TRBD1. This sample comprised peripheral blood, obtained on day 0 of MenACWY control vaccination. This clonotype was obtained from an adult in good health. The CDR3 DNA follows: TGTGCCAGCAGCTACACCTCGGGGACAGACAATCAGCCCCAGCATTTT. This encodes CASSYTSGTDNQPQHF.